This T cell receptor beta chain stems from a study of a mutant IDH1 vaccine in newly diagnosed glioma. Looking at the study overall: There were approximately 60% males and around 40% females among treated patients, whose mean age was about 44 years. General study results and limits: It was about 94% of patients that developed vaccine-induced immune responses.

Regarding time point: week 11, during vaccination. Topical imiquimod accompanied each vaccine dose, which consisted of 300 ug of mutant IDH1 20-mer peptide. This clone turned up a few times. As yet, its antigen is unknown. Clones were sequenced by immunoSEQ multiplex PCR, and TCRdb holds only the in-frame ones, with some missing. The sample consists of some 120,000 clones, around 77% of them appearing once. The CDR3 totals 13 residues. With 5 bases clipped from V and 2 bases from J, the junction kept 0 bases outside the gene matches. Germline values: CDR1 SGHVS, CDR2 FQNEAQ. The receptor's source is a man between 35 and 55 years old with glioma. V usage is TRBV7-8 and J usage is TRBJ1-5; 7 positions match TRBD1. The sample here was PBMCs, taken from a glioma patient whose treatment included an IDH1 peptide vaccine. The CDR3 sequence is CASSTGGNQPQHF. The CDR3 DNA reads as TGTGCCAGCAGCACAGGGGGCAATCAGCCCCAGCATTTT.